This record concerns one T cell receptor beta chain sequence. The data stem from a study of blood T cell repertoires in COVID-19. Trimming took off 0 bases at V and 4 bases at J, with 16 bases between the two ends. The CDR3 has 16 residues. Germline CDR1 reads SGHDT; CDR2 reads YYEEEE. Assay: immunoSEQ multiplex PCR; the TCRdb copy retains only in-frame clones and omits some. The data contain under 20,000 clones, around 80% of them singletons. The receptor was derived from a human donor in a cohort sampled during active COVID-19. The sample was peripheral blood. V usage is TRBV5-6 and J usage is TRBJ2-5; D might be TRBD1 (6 bases). CDR3 in amino acids: CASSLALGTGSETQYF. The DNA for the CDR3 is TGTGCCAGCAGCTTGGCCCTTGGAACAGGGTCAGAGACCCAGTACTTC.